This T cell receptor beta chain was obtained from a study of a mutant IDH1 vaccine in newly diagnosed glioma. With respect to this clone: Its specificity is not known.

General observations from the study: Apparently unrelated to pseudoprogression were changes in the top peripheral T cell clonotypes.

V was clipped by 6 bases and J by 2 bases; unmatched bases: 6. Germline loops: CDR1 MDHEN, CDR2 SYDVKM. The CDR3 runs to 15 residues. Sample time point: week 11, during vaccination. The investigators gave 300 ug of mutant IDH1 20-mer peptide in each vaccine dose, together with topical imiquimod. This table comes from immunoSEQ multiplex PCR, and its TCRdb copy is limited to in-frame clones, with some not included. The table has 55,000 to 65,000 clones, 84% seen once. Sequenced material: PBMCs, taken from a glioma patient whose treatment included an IDH1 peptide vaccine. The V and J genes are TRBV28 and TRBJ2-3; 9 bases agree with TRBD2. This receptor was taken from a man aged 30 to 39 with glioma. CDR3: CASRSGGTFTDTQYF. As DNA, the CDR3 is TGTGCCAGCAGGAGCGGGGGGACCTTCACAGATACGCAGTATTTT.